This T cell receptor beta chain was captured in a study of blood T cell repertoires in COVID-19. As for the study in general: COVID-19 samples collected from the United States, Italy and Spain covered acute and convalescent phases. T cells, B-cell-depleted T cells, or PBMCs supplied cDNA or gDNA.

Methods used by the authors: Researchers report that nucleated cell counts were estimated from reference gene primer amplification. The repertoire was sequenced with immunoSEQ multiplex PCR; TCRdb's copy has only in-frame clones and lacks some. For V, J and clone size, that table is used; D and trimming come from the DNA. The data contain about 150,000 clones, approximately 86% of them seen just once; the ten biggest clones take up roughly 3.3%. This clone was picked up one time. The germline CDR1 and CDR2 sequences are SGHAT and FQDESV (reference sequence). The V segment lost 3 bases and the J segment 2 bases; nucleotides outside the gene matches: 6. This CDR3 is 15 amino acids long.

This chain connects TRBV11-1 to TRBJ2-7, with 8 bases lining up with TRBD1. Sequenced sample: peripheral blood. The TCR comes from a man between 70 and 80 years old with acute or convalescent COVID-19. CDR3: CASSFDRGNTYEQYF. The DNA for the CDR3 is TGTGCCAGCAGCTTCGACAGGGGAAATACCTACGAGCAGTACTTC.